This T cell receptor (beta chain) derives from a study of cytomegalovirus exposure and HLA in healthy donors. Germline CDR1 SGHTA, CDR2 FQGNSA. This CDR3 has 16 residues. Trimming cost V 5 bases and J 0 bases; bases outside gene matches: 4. The primer mix had 60 Vbeta and 13 Jbeta primers. Assay: immunoSEQ multiplex PCR; the TCRdb copy retains only in-frame clones and omits some. The sample has some 130,000 clones. This clonotype was sampled from a woman aged 40 to 50 in good health and CMV-seronegative. The chain has TRBV7-2 and TRBJ1-6; 7 bases match TRBD1. The sequenced material came from PBMCs. The CDR3, as DNA: TGTGCCAGCAGCATACAGGGGATCTCCTATAATTCACCCCTCCACTTT. It codes for CASSIQGISYNSPLHF.